This T cell receptor (beta chain) was recovered during a study of PD-1 blockade in classical Hodgkin lymphoma. Study-level points and caveats: No one has yet defined what causes the repertoire differences, which may be disease activity or prior therapy. Excluded were patients who started nivolumab under 1 year after ASCT, a group that had lower diversity.

Patients all relapsed after autologous stem cell transplantation, and there was variation in brentuximab vedotin exposure. The germline V gene encodes CDR1 ENHRY and CDR2 SYGVKD. This CDR3 has 17 amino acids. V lost 4 bases to trimming and J lost 1 base, with 18 bases between them. Worth noting for this clone: Antigen unknown.

The protocol was immunoSEQ multiplex PCR, while the TCRdb copy is restricted to in-frame clones and leaves out a portion. The table lists about 85,000 clones, about 90% of them singletons. This sequence joins TRBV10-3 and TRBJ2-3; perhaps D is TRBD1 or TRBD2 (5 bases each). This TCR was sampled from a human donor with classical Hodgkin lymphoma. This material consisted of peripheral blood mononuclear cells (PBMCs), taken before the second cycle of nivolumab. CDR3 amino acids: CAISAALSGRGTDTQYF. CDR3 DNA sequence: TGTGCCATCAGTGCGGCTCTTTCGGGACGCGGCACAGATACGCAGTATTTT.